This T cell receptor beta chain derives from a study of early T cells in non-severe SARS-CoV-2 infection. Unique molecular identifier tags were affixed to discrete cDNA molecules. TCRdb re-called the 5' RACE reads with MiXCR, one entry per CDR3 protein. The sample lists about 94,000 distinct CDR3 sequences; roughly an eighth were seen once. The TCR sequence derives from an adult who was a healthcare worker with PCR-confirmed SARS-CoV-2 infection or an uninfected control (not recorded which). The specimen was whole blood.

The CDR3 nucleotides are TGTGCCAGCACGGTCAGAAGGGACGGCTACACCTTC. Its translation: CASTVRRDGYTF. This chain uses TRBV21-1 with TRBJ1-2; whether TRBD1, the table's D call, matches the DNA was not checked. TRBV21-1 is a pseudogene segment. The CDR3 spans 12 residues.